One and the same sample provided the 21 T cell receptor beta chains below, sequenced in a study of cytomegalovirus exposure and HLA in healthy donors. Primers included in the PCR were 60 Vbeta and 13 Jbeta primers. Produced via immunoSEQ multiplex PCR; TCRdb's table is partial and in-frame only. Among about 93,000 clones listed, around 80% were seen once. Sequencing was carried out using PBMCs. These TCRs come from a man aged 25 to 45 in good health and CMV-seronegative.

Here the CDR3 reads CASSPGGLGNEKLFF. In DNA, the CDR3 is TGTGCCAGCTCACCAGGGGGCCTGGGTAATGAAAAACTGTTTTTT. The rearrangement joins TRBV18 to TRBJ1-4, with TRBD1 as a possible D gene (6 bases). Germline V CDR1 and CDR2: KGHSH, LQKENI. Trimming pared 2 bases from V and 4 bases from J, leaving 11 bases between. This CDR3 is 15 amino acids long.

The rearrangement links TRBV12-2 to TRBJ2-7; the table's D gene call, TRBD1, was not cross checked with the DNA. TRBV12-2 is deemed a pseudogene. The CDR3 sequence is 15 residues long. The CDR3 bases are TGTGCAAGTCGCTTAGATTTGGGTGCAGGGTCAATTTTCAGCTTC. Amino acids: CASRLDLGAGSIFSF.

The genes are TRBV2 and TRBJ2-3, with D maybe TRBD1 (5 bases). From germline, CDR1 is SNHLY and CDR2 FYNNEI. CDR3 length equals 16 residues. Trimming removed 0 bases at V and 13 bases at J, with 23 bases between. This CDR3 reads CASSEALRGLRVAEYF. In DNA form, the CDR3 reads TGTGCCAGCAGTGAAGCGCTTCGTGGTCTCAGGGTTGCGGAGTATTTT.

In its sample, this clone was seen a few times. The CDR3 protein is CAISDTGRAQDTEAFF. The DNA of the CDR3 is TGTGCCATCAGTGACACGGGGAGAGCCCAAGACACTGAAGCTTTCTTT. The chain links TRBV10-3 to TRBJ1-1, with D unclear. CDR1 is ENHRY, CDR2 SYGVKD, per germline. The CDR3 spans 16 residues. V was shortened by 3 bases and J by 3 bases, with 17 bases between the two germline ends.

The CDR3 loop is CASSLAVAGVAFF. The CDR3 bases are TGTGCCAGCAGCTTAGCGGTGGCAGGGGTAGCTTTCTTT. J is TRBJ1-1 and V is TRBV7-9, with D perhaps matching TRBD1 (6 bases). Deletions cut 0 bases from V and 10 bases from J, with 12 bases between. There are 13 residues in the CDR3. Germline V gene lookup returns CDR1 SEHNR and CDR2 FQNEAQ (reference sequence).

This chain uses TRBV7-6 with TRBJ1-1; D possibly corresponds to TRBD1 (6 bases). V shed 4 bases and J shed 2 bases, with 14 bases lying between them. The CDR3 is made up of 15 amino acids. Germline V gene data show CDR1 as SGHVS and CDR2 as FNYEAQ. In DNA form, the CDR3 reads TGTGCCAGCAGCTCACCGGACAGCAAAAACACTGAAGCTTTCTTT. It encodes CASSSPDSKNTEAFF.

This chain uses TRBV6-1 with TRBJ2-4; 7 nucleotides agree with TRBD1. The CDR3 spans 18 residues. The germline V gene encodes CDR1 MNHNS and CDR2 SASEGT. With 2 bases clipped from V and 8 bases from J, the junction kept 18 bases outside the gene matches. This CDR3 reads CASSEFLFIGGVTDIQYF. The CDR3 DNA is TGTGCCAGCAGTGAATTCCTATTTATAGGGGGCGTAACGGACATTCAGTACTTC.

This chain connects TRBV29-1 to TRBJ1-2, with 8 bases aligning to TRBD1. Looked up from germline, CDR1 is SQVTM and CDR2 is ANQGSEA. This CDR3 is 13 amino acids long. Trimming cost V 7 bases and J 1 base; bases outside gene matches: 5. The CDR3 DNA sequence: TGCAGCGGAGGGGACAGGCTTAACTATGGCTACACCTTC. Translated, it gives CSGGDRLNYGYTF.

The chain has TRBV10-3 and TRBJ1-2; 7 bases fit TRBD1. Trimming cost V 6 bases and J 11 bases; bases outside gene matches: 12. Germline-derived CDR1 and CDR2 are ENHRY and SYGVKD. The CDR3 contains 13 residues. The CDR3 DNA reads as TGTGCCATCAGAGGACAGGACCACTCTCAGTACACCTTC. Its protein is CAIRGQDHSQYTF.

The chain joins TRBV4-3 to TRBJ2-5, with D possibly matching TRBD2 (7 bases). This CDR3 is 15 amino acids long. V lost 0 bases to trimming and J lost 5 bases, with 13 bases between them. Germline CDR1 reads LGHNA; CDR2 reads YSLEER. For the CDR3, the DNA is TGCGCCAGCAGCCAAGATTATGGGGGGGGCGAGACCCAGTACTTC. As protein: CASSQDYGGGETQYF.

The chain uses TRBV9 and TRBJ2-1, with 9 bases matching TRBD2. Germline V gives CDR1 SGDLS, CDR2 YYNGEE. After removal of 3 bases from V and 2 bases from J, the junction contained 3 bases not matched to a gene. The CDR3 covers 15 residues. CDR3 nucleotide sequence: TGTGCCAGCAGCGGTATAGCGGGGGCCTACAATGAGCAGTTCTTC. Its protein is CASSGIAGAYNEQFF.

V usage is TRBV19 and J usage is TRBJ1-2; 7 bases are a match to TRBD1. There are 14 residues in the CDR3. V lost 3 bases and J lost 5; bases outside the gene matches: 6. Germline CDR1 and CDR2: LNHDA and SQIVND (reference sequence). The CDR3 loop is CASSMTGLPYGYTF. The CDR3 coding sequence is TGTGCCAGTAGTATGACAGGGCTTCCTTATGGCTACACCTTC. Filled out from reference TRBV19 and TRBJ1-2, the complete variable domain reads DGGITQSPKYLFRKEGQNVTLSCEQNLNHDAMYWYRQDPGQGLRLIYYSQIVNDFQKGDIAEGYSVSREKKESFPLTVTSAQKNPTAFYLCASSMTGLPYGYTFGSGTRLTVV.

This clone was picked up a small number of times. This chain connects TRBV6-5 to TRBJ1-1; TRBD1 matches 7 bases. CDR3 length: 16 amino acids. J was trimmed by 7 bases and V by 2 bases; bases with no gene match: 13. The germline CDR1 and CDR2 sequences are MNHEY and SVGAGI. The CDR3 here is CASSYLGRGQTNEAFF. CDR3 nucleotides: TGTGCCAGCAGTTACCTGGGTCGGGGACAGACCAATGAAGCTTTCTTT.

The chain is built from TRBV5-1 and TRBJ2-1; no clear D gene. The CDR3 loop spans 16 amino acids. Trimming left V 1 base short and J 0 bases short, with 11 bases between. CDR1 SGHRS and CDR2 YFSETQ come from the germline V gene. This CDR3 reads CASSLSQVYSYNEQFF. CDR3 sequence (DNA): TGCGCCAGCAGCTTGTCTCAGGTTTACTCCTACAATGAGCAGTTCTTC.

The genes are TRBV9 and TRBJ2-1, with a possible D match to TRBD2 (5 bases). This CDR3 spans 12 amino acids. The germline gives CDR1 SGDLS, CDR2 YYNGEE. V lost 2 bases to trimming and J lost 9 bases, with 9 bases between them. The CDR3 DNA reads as TGTGCCAGCAGCGTTACTAGGTCTGAGCAGTTCTTC. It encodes CASSVTRSEQFF.

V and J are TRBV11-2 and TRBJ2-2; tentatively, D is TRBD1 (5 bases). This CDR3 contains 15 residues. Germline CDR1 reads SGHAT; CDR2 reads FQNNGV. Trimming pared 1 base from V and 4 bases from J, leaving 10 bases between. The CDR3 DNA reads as TGTGCCAGCAGCTTAGGTGGGGCTCGCACCGGGGAGCTGTTTTTT. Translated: CASSLGGARTGELFF.

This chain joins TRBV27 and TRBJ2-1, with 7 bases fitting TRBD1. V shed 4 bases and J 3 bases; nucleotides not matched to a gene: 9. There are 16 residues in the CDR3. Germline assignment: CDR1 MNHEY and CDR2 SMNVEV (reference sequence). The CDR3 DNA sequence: TGTGCCAGCAGTTCGGAACAGGGGTTTAGCTACAATGAGCAGTTCTTC. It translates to CASSSEQGFSYNEQFF.

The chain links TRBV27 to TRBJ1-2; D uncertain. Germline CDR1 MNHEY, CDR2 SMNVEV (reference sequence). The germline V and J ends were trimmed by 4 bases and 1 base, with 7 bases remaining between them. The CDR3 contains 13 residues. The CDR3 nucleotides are TGTGCCAGCAGTTCAACAGTTAACTATGGCTACACCTTC. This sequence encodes CASSSTVNYGYTF.

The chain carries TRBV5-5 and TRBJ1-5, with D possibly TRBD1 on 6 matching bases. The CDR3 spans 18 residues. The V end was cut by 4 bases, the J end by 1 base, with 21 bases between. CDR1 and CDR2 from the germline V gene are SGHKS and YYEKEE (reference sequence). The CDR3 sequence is CASSLDVVGHLSNQPQHF. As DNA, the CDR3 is TGTGCCAGCAGCCTGGACGTAGTGGGACACTTGAGCAATCAGCCCCAGCATTTT.

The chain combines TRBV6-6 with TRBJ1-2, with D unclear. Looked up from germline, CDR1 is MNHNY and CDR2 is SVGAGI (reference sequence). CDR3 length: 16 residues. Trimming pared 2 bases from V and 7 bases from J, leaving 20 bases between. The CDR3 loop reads CASSYEGRSGSRGYTF. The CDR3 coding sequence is TGTGCCAGCAGTTACGAAGGGCGGTCGGGAAGCCGTGGCTACACCTTC.

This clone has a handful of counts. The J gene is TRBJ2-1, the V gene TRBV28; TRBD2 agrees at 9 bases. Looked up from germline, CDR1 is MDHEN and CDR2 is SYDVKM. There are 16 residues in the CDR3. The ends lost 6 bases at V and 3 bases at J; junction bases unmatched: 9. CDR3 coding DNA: TGTGCCAGCAGGAAGGTCGGTAGCGGGAGCTACAATGAGCAGTTCTTC. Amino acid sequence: CASRKVGSGSYNEQFF.